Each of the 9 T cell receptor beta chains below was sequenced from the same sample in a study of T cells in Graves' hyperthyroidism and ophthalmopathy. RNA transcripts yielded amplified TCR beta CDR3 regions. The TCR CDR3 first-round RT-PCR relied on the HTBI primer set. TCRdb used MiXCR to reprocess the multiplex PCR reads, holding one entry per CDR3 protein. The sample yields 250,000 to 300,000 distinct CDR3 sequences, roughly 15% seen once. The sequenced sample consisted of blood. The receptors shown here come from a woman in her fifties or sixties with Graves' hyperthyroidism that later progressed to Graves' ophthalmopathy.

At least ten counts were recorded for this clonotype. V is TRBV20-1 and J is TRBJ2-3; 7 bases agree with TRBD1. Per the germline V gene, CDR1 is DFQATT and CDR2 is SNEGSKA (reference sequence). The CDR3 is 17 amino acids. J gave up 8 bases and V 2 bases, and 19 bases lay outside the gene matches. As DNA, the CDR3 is TGCAGTGCTAGACTAACAACGGGACAGCGACCCACGAGTACGCAGTATTTT. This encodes CSARLTTGQRPTSTQYF.

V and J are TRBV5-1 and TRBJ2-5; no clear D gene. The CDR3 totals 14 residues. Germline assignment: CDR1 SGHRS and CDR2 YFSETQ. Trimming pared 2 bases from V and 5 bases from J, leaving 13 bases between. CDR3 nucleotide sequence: TGCGCCAGCAGCTTTACGGCTGGGGTGGAGACCCAGTACTTC. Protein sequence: CASSFTAGVETQYF. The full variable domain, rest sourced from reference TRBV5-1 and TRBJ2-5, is KAGVTQTPRYLIKTRGQQVTLSCSPISGHRSVSWYQQTPGQGLQFLFEYFSETQRNKGNFPGRFSGRQFSNSRSEMNVSTLELGDSALYLCASSFTAGVETQYFGPGTRLLVL.

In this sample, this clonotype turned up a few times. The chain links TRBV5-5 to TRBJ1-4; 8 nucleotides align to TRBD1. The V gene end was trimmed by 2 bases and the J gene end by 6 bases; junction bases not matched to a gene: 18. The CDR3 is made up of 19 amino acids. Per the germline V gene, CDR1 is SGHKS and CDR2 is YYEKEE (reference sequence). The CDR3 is CASSFLSTSFGQGDEKLFF. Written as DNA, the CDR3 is TGTGCCAGCAGCTTTCTCTCAACTTCATTCGGACAGGGAGATGAAAAACTGTTTTTT.

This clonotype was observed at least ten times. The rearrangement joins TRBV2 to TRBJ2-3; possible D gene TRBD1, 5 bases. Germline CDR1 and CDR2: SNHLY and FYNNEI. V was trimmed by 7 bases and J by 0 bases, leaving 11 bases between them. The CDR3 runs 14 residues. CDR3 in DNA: TGTGCCAGCACCATTAGGGGAAGCACAGATACGCAGTATTTT. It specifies CASTIRGSTDTQYF.

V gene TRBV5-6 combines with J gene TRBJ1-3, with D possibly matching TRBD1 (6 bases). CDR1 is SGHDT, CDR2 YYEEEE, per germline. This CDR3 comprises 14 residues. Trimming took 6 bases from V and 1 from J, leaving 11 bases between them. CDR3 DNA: TGTGCCAGCAACCCCAGGGGATCTGGAAACACCATATATTTT. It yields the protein CASNPRGSGNTIYF.

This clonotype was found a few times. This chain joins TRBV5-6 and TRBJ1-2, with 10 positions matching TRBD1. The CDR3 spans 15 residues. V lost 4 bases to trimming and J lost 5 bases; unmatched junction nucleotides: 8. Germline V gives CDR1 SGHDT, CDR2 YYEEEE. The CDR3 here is CASSTRPGQGYGYTF. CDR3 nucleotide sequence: TGTGCCAGCAGCACCCGACCGGGACAGGGGTATGGCTACACCTTC.

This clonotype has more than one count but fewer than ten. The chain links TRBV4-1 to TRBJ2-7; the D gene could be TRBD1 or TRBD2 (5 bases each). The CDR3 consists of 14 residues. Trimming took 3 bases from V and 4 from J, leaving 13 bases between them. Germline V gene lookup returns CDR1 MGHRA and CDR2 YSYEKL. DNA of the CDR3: TGCGCCAGCAGCCACCCCACGAGGGGATACGAGCAGTACTTC. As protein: CASSHPTRGYEQYF.

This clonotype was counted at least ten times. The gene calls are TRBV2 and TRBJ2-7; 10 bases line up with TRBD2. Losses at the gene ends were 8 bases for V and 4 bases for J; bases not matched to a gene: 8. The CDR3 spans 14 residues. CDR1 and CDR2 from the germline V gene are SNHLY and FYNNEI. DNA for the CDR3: TGTGCCAGCGCACTGGGACTAGCGAGTTACGAGCAGTACTTC. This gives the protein CASALGLASYEQYF.

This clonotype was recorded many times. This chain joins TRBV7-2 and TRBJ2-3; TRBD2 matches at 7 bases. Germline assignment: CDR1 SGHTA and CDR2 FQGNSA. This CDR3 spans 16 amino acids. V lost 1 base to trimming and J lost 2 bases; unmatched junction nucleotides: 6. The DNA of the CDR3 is TGTGCCAGCAGCTTAGGGGCTAGCGGCCCCACAGATACGCAGTATTTT. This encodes CASSLGASGPTDTQYF. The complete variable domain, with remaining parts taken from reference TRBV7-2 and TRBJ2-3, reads GAGVSQSPSNKVTEKGKDVELRCDPISGHTALYWYRQSLGQGLEFLIYFQGNSAPDKSGLPSDRFSAERTGGSVSTLTIQRTQQEDSAVYLCASSLGASGPTDTQYFGPGTRLTVL.